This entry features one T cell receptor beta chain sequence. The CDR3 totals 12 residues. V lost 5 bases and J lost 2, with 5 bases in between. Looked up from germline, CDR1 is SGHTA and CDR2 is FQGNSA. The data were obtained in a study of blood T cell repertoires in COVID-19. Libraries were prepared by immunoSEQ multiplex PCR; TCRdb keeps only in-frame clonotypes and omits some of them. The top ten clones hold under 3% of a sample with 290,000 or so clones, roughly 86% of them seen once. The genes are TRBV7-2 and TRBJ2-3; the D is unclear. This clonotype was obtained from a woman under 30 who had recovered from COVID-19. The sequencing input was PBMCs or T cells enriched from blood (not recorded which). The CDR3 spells CASSQDTDTQYF. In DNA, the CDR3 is TGTGCCAGCAGCCAGGACACAGATACGCAGTATTTT. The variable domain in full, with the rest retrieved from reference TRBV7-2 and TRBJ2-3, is GAGVSQSPSNKVTEKGKDVELRCDPISGHTALYWYRQSLGQGLEFLIYFQGNSAPDKSGLPSDRFSAERTGGSVSTLTIQRTQQEDSAVYLCASSQDTDTQYFGPGTRLTVL.